This T cell receptor (beta chain) emerged from a study of T cell repertoires in ileal Crohn's disease. Time point described: neoterminal ileum biopsy at postoperative endoscopy, about 6 months after surgery. Data came from immunoSEQ multiplex PCR; TCRdb stores just in-frame clones and leaves some out. This sample yields 13,000 or so clones, of which approximately 78% are seen a single time; 11% belongs to the top ten. This clone has just one count. After removal of 4 bases from V and 0 bases from J, the junction contained 11 bases not matched to a gene. Germline values: CDR1 GTSNPN, CDR2 SVGIG (reference sequence). This CDR3 spans 17 amino acids.

This TCR was recovered from an adult with Crohn's disease. The sample taken for sequencing was ileal tissue. The chain employs TRBV30 and TRBJ2-7; 11 nucleotides line up with TRBD2. For the CDR3, the DNA is TGTGCCTGGAAGAGACCGGGACTAGCGGCCGACTCCTACGAGCAGTACTTC. Translation gives CAWKRPGLAADSYEQYF.